A selection of T cell receptor beta chains follows, all from one sample in a study of blood T cells in healthy people across ages. TCRdb re-analysed the 5' RACE reads in MiXCR, keeping a single row per CDR3 protein. The sample lists about a million distinct CDR3 sequences, around 46% occurring once. The sequencing input was blood. Source of these receptors: a young man in good health. Both conserved end residues are part of each CDR3. The order of the fields is CDR3 length, clone size, J gene, V gene, D gene, CDR3 protein, CDR3 DNA. A D gene is named only where the DNA matches it firmly. Clone size is shown for a subset of rows, as once, few, many or a class of expanded clone.

CDR3 length: 18
clone size: few
J gene: TRBJ2-3
V gene: TRBV6-1
D gene: -
CDR3 protein: CASSEVTGLVGRTDTQYF
CDR3 DNA: TGTGCCAGCAGTGAAGTAACTGGGCTCGTCGGCCGCACAGATACGCAGTATTTT

CDR3 length: 13
clone size: -
J gene: TRBJ2-5
V gene: TRBV4-1
D gene: -
CDR3 protein: CASSQFWGETQYF
CDR3 DNA: TGCGCCAGCAGCCAGTTTTGGGGAGAGACCCAGTACTTC

CDR3 length: 16
clone size: -
J gene: TRBJ1-6
V gene: TRBV12-2
D gene: -
CDR3 protein: CASRAIPTPRDAPLHF
CDR3 DNA: TGTGCAAGTCGCGCTATCCCGACACCGAGGGATGCACCCCTCCACTTT

CDR3 length: 16
clone size: -
J gene: TRBJ2-7
V gene: TRBV29-1
D gene: TRBD2
CDR3 protein: CSVEGSGSFSYNEQYF
CDR3 DNA: TGCAGCGTTGAAGGTAGCGGGAGCTTTTCCTACAATGAGCAGTACTTC

CDR3 length: 16
clone size: -
J gene: TRBJ1-5
V gene: TRBV4-1
D gene: -
CDR3 protein: CASSQEAAGVDQPQHF
CDR3 DNA: TGCGCCAGCAGCCAAGAAGCAGCAGGGGTTGATCAGCCCCAGCATTTT

CDR3 length: 14
clone size: -
J gene: TRBJ1-2
V gene: TRBV20-1
D gene: TRBD1
CDR3 protein: CSARDPGGYRGYTF
CDR3 DNA: TGCAGTGCTAGAGATCCAGGGGGGTACCGCGGCTACACCTTC

CDR3 length: 13
clone size: -
J gene: TRBJ2-1
V gene: TRBV12-5
D gene: -
CDR3 protein: CASGSERAGRQFF
CDR3 DNA: TGTGCTAGTGGTTCCGAACGGGCCGGGCGACAGTTCTTC

CDR3 length: 12
clone size: many
J gene: TRBJ1-1
V gene: TRBV5-1
D gene: -
CDR3 protein: CASSLANTEAFF
CDR3 DNA: TGTGCCAGCAGCTTGGCGAACACTGAAGCTTTCTTT

CDR3 length: 14
clone size: -
J gene: TRBJ2-7
V gene: TRBV7-9
D gene: TRBD1
CDR3 protein: CASSSEQGLGEQYF
CDR3 DNA: TGTGCCAGCAGCTCTGAACAGGGGTTAGGCGAGCAGTACTTC

CDR3 length: 13
clone size: -
J gene: TRBJ1-1
V gene: TRBV12-3/TRBV12-4
D gene: TRBD1
CDR3 protein: CASDRGANTEAFF
CDR3 DNA: TGTGCCAGTGACAGGGGGGCGAACACTGAAGCTTTCTTT

CDR3 length: 15
clone size: few
J gene: TRBJ2-7
V gene: TRBV10-3
D gene: TRBD2
CDR3 protein: CAISSSGGSAYEQYF
CDR3 DNA: TGTGCCATCAGTAGTAGCGGGGGGTCAGCCTACGAGCAGTACTTC

CDR3 length: 15
clone size: -
J gene: TRBJ1-6
V gene: TRBV3-1
D gene: -
CDR3 protein: CASSQDFGQNSPLHF
CDR3 DNA: TGTGCCAGCAGCCAAGATTTTGGACAGAATTCACCCCTCCACTTT

CDR3 length: 19
clone size: -
J gene: TRBJ2-1
V gene: TRBV11-3
D gene: TRBD2
CDR3 protein: CASSLVQGSGSLPWNEQFF
CDR3 DNA: TGTGCCAGCAGCTTAGTCCAGGGGAGCGGGAGCCTCCCATGGAATGAGCAGTTCTTC

CDR3 length: 15
clone size: -
J gene: TRBJ2-3
V gene: TRBV20-1
D gene: -
CDR3 protein: CSARDPRGRTDTQYF
CDR3 DNA: TGCAGTGCTAGAGATCCCCGGGGCCGCACAGATACGCAGTATTTT

CDR3 length: 16
clone size: -
J gene: TRBJ1-1
V gene: TRBV18
D gene: -
CDR3 protein: CASSPPSGGLSTEAFF
CDR3 DNA: TGTGCCAGCTCACCACCCTCCGGGGGGCTGAGCACTGAAGCTTTCTTT

CDR3 length: 15
clone size: few
J gene: TRBJ2-3
V gene: TRBV6-1
D gene: TRBD2
CDR3 protein: CASVPTSGMTDTQYF
CDR3 DNA: TGTGCCAGCGTTCCAACTAGCGGGATGACAGATACGCAGTATTTT

CDR3 length: 13
clone size: -
J gene: TRBJ1-1
V gene: TRBV7-9
D gene: -
CDR3 protein: CASSARTDTEAFF
CDR3 DNA: TGTGCCAGCAGTGCACGGACAGACACTGAAGCTTTCTTT

CDR3 length: 16
clone size: -
J gene: TRBJ1-2
V gene: TRBV14
D gene: -
CDR3 protein: CASSQDSPATNYGYTF
CDR3 DNA: TGTGCCAGCAGCCAAGATAGCCCCGCGACTAACTATGGCTACACCTTC

CDR3 length: 17
clone size: -
J gene: TRBJ2-1
V gene: TRBV4-3
D gene: -
CDR3 protein: CASSRQGQKISYNEQFF
CDR3 DNA: TGCGCCAGCAGCCGACAAGGACAGAAAATCTCCTACAATGAGCAGTTCTTC

CDR3 length: 13
clone size: -
J gene: TRBJ1-1
V gene: TRBV4-2
D gene: -
CDR3 protein: CASSPRGDTEVFF
CDR3 DNA: TGTGCCAGCAGCCCTAGAGGGGACACTGAAGTTTTCTTT

CDR3 length: 14
clone size: many
J gene: TRBJ2-5
V gene: TRBV2
D gene: TRBD1
CDR3 protein: CASSLPGQGQEQYF
CDR3 DNA: TGTGCCAGCAGTTTGCCGGGACAGGGACAGGAGCAGTACTTC

CDR3 length: 12
clone size: -
J gene: TRBJ2-5
V gene: TRBV29-1
D gene: -
CDR3 protein: CSAVGAEETQYF
CDR3 DNA: TGCAGCGCCGTTGGGGCGGAAGAGACCCAGTACTTC

CDR3 length: 12
clone size: -
J gene: TRBJ2-1
V gene: TRBV12-3/TRBV12-4
D gene: TRBD2
CDR3 protein: CASTALADEQFF
CDR3 DNA: TGTGCCAGCACCGCACTAGCGGATGAGCAGTTCTTC

CDR3 length: 13
clone size: few
J gene: TRBJ2-5
V gene: TRBV29-1
D gene: -
CDR3 protein: CSGGYSAQETQYF
CDR3 DNA: TGCAGCGGGGGATACAGCGCCCAAGAGACCCAGTACTTC

CDR3 length: 14
clone size: -
J gene: TRBJ1-2
V gene: TRBV5-1
D gene: -
CDR3 protein: CASSPTTTAYGYTF
CDR3 DNA: TGCGCCAGCAGCCCGACAACGACCGCCTATGGCTACACCTTC

CDR3 length: 14
clone size: -
J gene: TRBJ1-1
V gene: TRBV7-9
D gene: -
CDR3 protein: CASRLDGGSTEAFF
CDR3 DNA: TGTGCCAGCAGACTGGACGGGGGGAGTACTGAAGCTTTCTTT

CDR3 length: 15
clone size: -
J gene: TRBJ2-1
V gene: TRBV7-9
D gene: TRBD1
CDR3 protein: CASSPWTGGYNEQFF
CDR3 DNA: TGTGCCAGCAGCCCCTGGACAGGGGGCTACAATGAGCAGTTCTTC

CDR3 length: 15
clone size: -
J gene: TRBJ2-7
V gene: TRBV20-1
D gene: TRBD1
CDR3 protein: CSAHGGTGYNYEQYF
CDR3 DNA: TGCAGTGCCCATGGGGGGACAGGGTATAACTACGAGCAGTACTTC

CDR3 length: 16
clone size: -
J gene: TRBJ2-1
V gene: TRBV19
D gene: -
CDR3 protein: CASSIFGAGSYNEQFF
CDR3 DNA: TGTGCCAGTAGTATATTCGGGGCAGGGAGCTACAATGAGCAGTTCTTC

CDR3 length: 13
clone size: few
J gene: TRBJ1-2
V gene: TRBV25-1
D gene: -
CDR3 protein: CASSGPLTYGYTF
CDR3 DNA: TGTGCCAGCAGTGGACCTCTCACTTATGGCTACACCTTC

CDR3 length: 13
clone size: once
J gene: TRBJ1-2
V gene: TRBV12-3/TRBV12-4
D gene: TRBD1
CDR3 protein: CASTLTGAFGYTF
CDR3 DNA: TGTGCCAGCACTCTAACAGGGGCGTTTGGCTACACCTTC

CDR3 length: 13
clone size: -
J gene: TRBJ2-5
V gene: TRBV19
D gene: -
CDR3 protein: CARRISSGETQYF
CDR3 DNA: TGTGCCAGGAGGATTAGCTCAGGAGAGACCCAGTACTTC

CDR3 length: 13
clone size: -
J gene: TRBJ2-4
V gene: TRBV5-1
D gene: -
CDR3 protein: CASSLAGLSIQYF
CDR3 DNA: TGCGCCAGCAGCCTCGCCGGACTGTCCATTCAGTACTTC

CDR3 length: 15
clone size: few
J gene: TRBJ2-1
V gene: TRBV15
D gene: -
CDR3 protein: CATSRLVKAYNEQFF
CDR3 DNA: TGTGCCACCAGCAGGCTAGTAAAAGCCTACAATGAGCAGTTCTTC

CDR3 length: 15
clone size: many
J gene: TRBJ2-2
V gene: TRBV5-1
D gene: TRBD1
CDR3 protein: CASSARDSNTGELFF
CDR3 DNA: TGCGCCAGCAGCGCCCGGGACAGCAACACCGGGGAGCTGTTTTTT

CDR3 length: 14
clone size: -
J gene: TRBJ2-1
V gene: TRBV27
D gene: TRBD2
CDR3 protein: CASSGRAPYNEQFF
CDR3 DNA: TGTGCCAGCAGTGGGAGGGCCCCCTACAATGAGCAGTTCTTC

CDR3 length: 15
clone size: -
J gene: TRBJ2-3
V gene: TRBV7-2
D gene: -
CDR3 protein: CASSLGRSGPDTQYF
CDR3 DNA: TGTGCCAGCAGCTTGGGGCGGTCGGGCCCAGATACGCAGTATTTT

CDR3 length: 13
clone size: -
J gene: TRBJ1-2
V gene: TRBV12-3/TRBV12-4
D gene: -
CDR3 protein: CASSTSRAYGYTF
CDR3 DNA: TGTGCCAGCAGCACCTCCAGGGCCTATGGCTACACCTTC

CDR3 length: 14
clone size: few
J gene: TRBJ1-6
V gene: TRBV6-5
D gene: -
CDR3 protein: CATRRDSYNSPLHF
CDR3 DNA: TGTGCCACCCGGAGGGACTCCTATAATTCACCCCTCCACTTT

CDR3 length: 13
clone size: -
J gene: TRBJ2-7
V gene: TRBV7-2
D gene: TRBD2
CDR3 protein: CASSRGGGGEQYF
CDR3 DNA: TGTGCCAGCAGCCGGGGGGGAGGAGGCGAACAGTACTTC

CDR3 length: 15
clone size: few
J gene: TRBJ2-1
V gene: TRBV20-1
D gene: TRBD2
CDR3 protein: CSARDPGLAGGLQFF
CDR3 DNA: TGCAGTGCTAGAGATCCGGGACTAGCGGGGGGCCTCCAGTTCTTC